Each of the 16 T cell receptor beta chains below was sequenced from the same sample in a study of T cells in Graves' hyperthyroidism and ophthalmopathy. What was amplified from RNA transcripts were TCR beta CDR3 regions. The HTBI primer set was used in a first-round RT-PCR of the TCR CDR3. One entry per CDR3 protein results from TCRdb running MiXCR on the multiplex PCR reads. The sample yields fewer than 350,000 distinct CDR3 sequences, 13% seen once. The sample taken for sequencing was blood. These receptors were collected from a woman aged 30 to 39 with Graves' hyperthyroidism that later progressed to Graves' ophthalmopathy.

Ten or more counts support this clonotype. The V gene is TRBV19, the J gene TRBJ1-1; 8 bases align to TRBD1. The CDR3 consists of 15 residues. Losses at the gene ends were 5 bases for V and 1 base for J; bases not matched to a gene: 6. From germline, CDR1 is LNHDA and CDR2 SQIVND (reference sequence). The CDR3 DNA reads TGTGCCAGTAGTCGCACAGGGGGAGCGAACACTGAAGCTTTCTTT. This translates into CASSRTGGANTEAFF.

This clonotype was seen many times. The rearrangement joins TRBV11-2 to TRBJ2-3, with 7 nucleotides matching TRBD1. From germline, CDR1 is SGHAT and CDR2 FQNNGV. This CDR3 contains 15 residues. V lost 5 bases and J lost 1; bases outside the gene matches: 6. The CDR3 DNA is TGTGCCAGCAGCACCAGACAGGGAGGCACAGATACGCAGTATTTT. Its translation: CASSTRQGGTDTQYF. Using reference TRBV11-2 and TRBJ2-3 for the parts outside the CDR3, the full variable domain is EAGVAQSPRYKIIEKRQSVAFWCNPISGHATLYWYQQILGQGPKLLIQFQNNGVVDDSQLPKDRFSAERLKGVDSTLKIQPAKLEDSAVYLCASSTRQGGTDTQYFGPGTRLTVL.

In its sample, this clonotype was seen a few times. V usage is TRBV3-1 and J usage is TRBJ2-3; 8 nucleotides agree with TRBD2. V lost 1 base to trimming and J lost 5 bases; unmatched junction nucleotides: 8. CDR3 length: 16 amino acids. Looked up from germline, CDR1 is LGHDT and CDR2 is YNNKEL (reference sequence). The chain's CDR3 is CASSQGSSGRIDTQYF. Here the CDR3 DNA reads TGTGCCAGCAGCCAAGGTTCGAGCGGGAGAATAGATACGCAGTATTTT.

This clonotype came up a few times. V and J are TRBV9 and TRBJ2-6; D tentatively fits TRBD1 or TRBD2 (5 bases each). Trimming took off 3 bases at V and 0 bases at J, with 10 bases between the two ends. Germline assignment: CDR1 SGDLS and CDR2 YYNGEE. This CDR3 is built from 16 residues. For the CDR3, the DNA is TGTGCCAGCAGCGCCTGGGACCTCTCTGGGGCCAACGTCCTGACTTTC. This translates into CASSAWDLSGANVLTF.

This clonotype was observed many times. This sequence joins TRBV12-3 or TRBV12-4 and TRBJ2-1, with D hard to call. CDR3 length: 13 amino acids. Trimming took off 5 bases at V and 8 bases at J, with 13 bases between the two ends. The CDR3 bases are TGTGCCAGCAGTCCAACAGACATCGATGAGCAGTTCTTC. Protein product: CASSPTDIDEQFF.

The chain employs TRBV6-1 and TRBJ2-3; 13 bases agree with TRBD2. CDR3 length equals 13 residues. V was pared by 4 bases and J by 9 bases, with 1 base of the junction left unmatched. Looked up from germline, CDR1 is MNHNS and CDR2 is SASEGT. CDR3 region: CASSGTSGSTQYF. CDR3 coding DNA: TGTGCCAGCAGTGGGACTAGCGGGAGCACGCAGTATTTT.

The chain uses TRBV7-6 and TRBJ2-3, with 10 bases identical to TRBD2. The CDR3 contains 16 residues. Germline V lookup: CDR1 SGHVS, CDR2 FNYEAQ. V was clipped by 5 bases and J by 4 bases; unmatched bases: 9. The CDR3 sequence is CASSTSPGLAADTQYF. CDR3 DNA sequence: TGTGCCAGCAGCACCTCACCCGGACTAGCGGCAGATACGCAGTATTTT.

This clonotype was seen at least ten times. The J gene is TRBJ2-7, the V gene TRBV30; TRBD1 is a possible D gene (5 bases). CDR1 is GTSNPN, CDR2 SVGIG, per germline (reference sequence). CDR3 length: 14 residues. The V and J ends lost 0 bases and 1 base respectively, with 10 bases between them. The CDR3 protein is CAWSVRTGSYEQYF. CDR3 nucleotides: TGTGCCTGGAGTGTACGAACAGGTTCCTACGAGCAGTACTTC. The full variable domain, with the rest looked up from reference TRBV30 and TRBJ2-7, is SQTIHQWPATLVQPVGSPLSLECTVEGTSNPNLYWYRQAAGRGLQLLFYSVGIGQISSEVPQNLSASRPQDRQFILSSKKLLLSDSGFYLCAWSVRTGSYEQYFGPGTRLTVT.

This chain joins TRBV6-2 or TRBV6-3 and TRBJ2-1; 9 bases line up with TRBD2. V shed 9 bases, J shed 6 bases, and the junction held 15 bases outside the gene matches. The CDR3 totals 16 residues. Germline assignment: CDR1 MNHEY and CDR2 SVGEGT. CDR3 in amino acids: CASEKGTSISRNEQFF. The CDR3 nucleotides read TGTGCCAGTGAAAAGGGGACTAGCATTTCTCGCAATGAGCAGTTCTTC.

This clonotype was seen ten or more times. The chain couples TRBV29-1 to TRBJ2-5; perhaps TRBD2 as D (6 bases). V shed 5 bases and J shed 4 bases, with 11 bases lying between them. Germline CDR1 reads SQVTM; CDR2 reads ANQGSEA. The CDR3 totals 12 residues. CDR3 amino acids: CSVIRGTETQYF. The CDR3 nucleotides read TGCAGCGTTATCCGGGGGACAGAGACCCAGTACTTC.

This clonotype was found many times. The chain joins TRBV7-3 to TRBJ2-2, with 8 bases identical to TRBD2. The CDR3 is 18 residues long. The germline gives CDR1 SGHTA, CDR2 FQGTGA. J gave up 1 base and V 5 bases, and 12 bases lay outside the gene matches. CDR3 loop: CASSTNPGLAGNTGELFF. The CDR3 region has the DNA TGTGCCAGCAGCACCAATCCTGGCCTAGCGGGGAACACCGGGGAGCTGTTTTTT.

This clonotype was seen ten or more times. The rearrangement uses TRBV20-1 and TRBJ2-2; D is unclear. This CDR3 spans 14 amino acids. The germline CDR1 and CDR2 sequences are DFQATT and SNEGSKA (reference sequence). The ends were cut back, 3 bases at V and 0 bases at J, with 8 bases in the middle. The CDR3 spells CSASKGSNTGELFF. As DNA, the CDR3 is TGCAGTGCTAGTAAGGGTTCGAACACCGGGGAGCTGTTTTTT.

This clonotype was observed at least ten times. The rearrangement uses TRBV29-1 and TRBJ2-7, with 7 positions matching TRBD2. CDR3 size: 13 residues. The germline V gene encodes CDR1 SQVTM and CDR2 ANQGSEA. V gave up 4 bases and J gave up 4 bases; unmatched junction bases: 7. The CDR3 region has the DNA TGCAGCGTTGGGGAGGGTTCGGCGTACGAGCAGTACTTC. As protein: CSVGEGSAYEQYF.

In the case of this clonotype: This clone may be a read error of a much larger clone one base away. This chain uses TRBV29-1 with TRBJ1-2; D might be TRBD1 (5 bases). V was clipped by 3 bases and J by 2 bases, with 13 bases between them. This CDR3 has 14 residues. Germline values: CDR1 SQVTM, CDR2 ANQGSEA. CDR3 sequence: CSVDDGGLNYGYTF. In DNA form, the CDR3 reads TGCAGCGTTGATGACGGGGGTCTGAACTATGGCTACACCTTC.

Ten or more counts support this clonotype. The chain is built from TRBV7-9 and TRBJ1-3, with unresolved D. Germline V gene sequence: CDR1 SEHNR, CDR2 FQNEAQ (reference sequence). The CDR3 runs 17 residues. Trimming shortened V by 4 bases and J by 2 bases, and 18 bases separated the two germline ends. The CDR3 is CASSSSYGDAPGNTIYF. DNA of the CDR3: TGTGCCAGCAGCTCAAGCTATGGCGACGCACCTGGAAACACCATATATTTT.

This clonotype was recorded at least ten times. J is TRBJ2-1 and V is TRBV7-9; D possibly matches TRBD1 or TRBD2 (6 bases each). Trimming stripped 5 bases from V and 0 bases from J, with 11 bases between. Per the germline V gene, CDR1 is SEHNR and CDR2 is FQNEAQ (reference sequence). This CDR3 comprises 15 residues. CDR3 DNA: TGTGCCAGCAGCCCCCCGGGGGCCTCCTACAATGAGCAGTTCTTC. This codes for CASSPPGASYNEQFF.